This TCR beta chain was identified in a study of somatic mutations in cytotoxic T cells in rheumatoid arthritis. Turning to the study itself: A roughly 32 ml EDTA sample of patient blood was drawn right after diagnosis, before any treatment.

Findings and limits, study-wide: Relative to age-matched healthy controls, rheumatoid arthritis patients did not differ significantly in CD8+ T-cell clonality. Nobody had found out which antigens the expanded CD8+ clones targeted. Rheumatoid arthritis patients showed slight TRBV07 underrepresentation, and this was not adjusted for multiple comparisons.

Sequencing was performed with immunoSEQ multiplex PCR; in TCRdb, only in-frame clones are kept and a portion is missing. The sample contains just over 30,000 clones, approximately 78% of which appear only once. CDR1 is SGDLS, CDR2 YYNGEE, per germline. The V gene lost 6 bases and the J gene lost 2 bases, with 10 bases spanning the gap. The CDR3 runs to 13 residues. Comments on this clone: Its target is not known.

The specimen was CD8+ T cells sorted from blood. The sequence came from an adult with rheumatoid arthritis. The chain combines TRBV9 with TRBJ2-3; possible D gene TRBD2, 5 bases. CDR3 nucleotide sequence: TGTGCCAGCACGGGGTTTTACACAGATACGCAGTATTTT. Protein product: CASTGFYTDTQYF.